The present entry profiles one TCR beta chain with its context. V lost 5 bases to trimming and J lost 5 bases; unmatched junction nucleotides: 4. This CDR3 is 14 amino acids long. In germline, CDR1 is LNHDA, CDR2 SQIVND (reference sequence). Original methodology: Nucleated cell counts were estimated from reference gene primer amplification. Libraries were prepared by immunoSEQ multiplex PCR; TCRdb keeps only in-frame clonotypes and omits some of them. V and J calls and clone size are those listed in that table; D and trimming were worked out from the DNA. The sample gives about 220,000 clones, roughly 88% of which show up once; about 9% is in the top ten. This record belongs to a study of blood T cell repertoires in COVID-19. Study as a whole: COVID-19 samples, acute and convalescent, were from the United States, Italy and Spain. Nucleic acid was either cDNA or gDNA, and it came from T cells, B-cell-depleted T cells, or PBMCs.

The sequenced material came from peripheral blood. The sequence came from a man aged 50 to 59 with active or convalescent COVID-19. This chain connects TRBV19 to TRBJ2-5; 11 nucleotides align to TRBD1. The CDR3 region has the DNA TGTGCCAGTAGTGGAGGGACAGGGGGTGAGACCCAGTACTTC. Encoded protein: CASSGGTGGETQYF. Full variable domain (remainder filled in from reference TRBV19 and TRBJ2-5): DGGITQSPKYLFRKEGQNVTLSCEQNLNHDAMYWYRQDPGQGLRLIYYSQIVNDFQKGDIAEGYSVSREKKESFPLTVTSAQKNPTAFYLCASSGGTGGETQYFGPGTRLLVL.